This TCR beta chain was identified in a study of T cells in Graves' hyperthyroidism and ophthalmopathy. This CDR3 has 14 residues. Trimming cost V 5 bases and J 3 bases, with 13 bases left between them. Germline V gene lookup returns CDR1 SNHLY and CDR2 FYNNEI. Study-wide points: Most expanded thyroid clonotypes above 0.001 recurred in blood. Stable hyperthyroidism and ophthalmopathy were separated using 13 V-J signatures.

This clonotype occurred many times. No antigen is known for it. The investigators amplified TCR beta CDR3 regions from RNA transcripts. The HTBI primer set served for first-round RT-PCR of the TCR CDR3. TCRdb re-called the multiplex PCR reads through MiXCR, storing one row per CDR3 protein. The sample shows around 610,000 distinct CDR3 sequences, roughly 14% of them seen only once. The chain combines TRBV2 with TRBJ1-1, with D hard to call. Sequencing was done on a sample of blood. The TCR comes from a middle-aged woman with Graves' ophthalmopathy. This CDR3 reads CASSTMKADTEAFF. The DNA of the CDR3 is TGTGCCAGCAGTACGATGAAGGCTGACACTGAAGCTTTCTTT.